This T cell receptor (beta chain) is drawn from a study of T cell repertoires in cytomegalovirus infection. Looking at the study overall: Public TCR beta signature analysis indicated the presence of both CMV infection and matching HLA type.

A single record per CDR3 protein comes from TCRdb applying MiXCR to the reads. The data contain some 300,000 distinct CDR3 sequences, around 9.1% of them seen just once; the ten biggest clones take up around 2.6%. Findings and caveats of the study: Cumulative frequency of public TCR beta families picked out carriers of CMV plus the relevant HLA. It was HLA-C-restricted CMV-specific TCR beta clonotypes that dominated the response ex vivo.

CDR1 and CDR2 (germline): MDHEN, SYDVKM. The CDR3 length is 15 residues. The V end lost 6 bases, the J end lost 8 bases, and 17 bases lay between the germline ends. Many counts were recorded for this clonotype. No antigen is known for it. The sequence was obtained from a human donor in good health (CMV status not recorded). Some clones in this sample may be carry-over from other donors' samples. Sequencing was performed on PBMCs. The chain joins TRBV28 to TRBJ1-6; D unclear. The CDR3 sequence is CASSTDGVGHSPLHF. The DNA of the CDR3 is TGTGCCAGCAGCACGGACGGTGTCGGGCATTCACCCCTCCACTTT. Based on the CDR3 plus reference TRBV28 and TRBJ1-6, the full variable domain is DVKVTQSSRYLVKRTGEKVFLECVQDMDHENMFWYRQDPGLGLRLIYFSYDVKMKEKGDIPEGYSVSREKKERFSLILESASTNQTSMYLCASSTDGVGHSPLHFGNGTRLTVT.